These 22 T cell receptor beta chains originate from one sample sequenced in a study of blood T cell repertoires in COVID-19. Assay used: immunoSEQ multiplex PCR; TCRdb lists only in-frame clones, some missing. The sample carries 75,000 to 80,000 clones, 90% to 95% recorded once. Sequences were obtained from peripheral blood. The origin of the receptors is a human donor in a cohort sampled during active COVID-19.

The chain has TRBV7-6 and TRBJ1-4; maybe TRBD1 (5 bases). Germline CDR1 and CDR2: SGHVS and FNYEAQ. The CDR3 sequence is 16 residues long. V was shortened by 4 bases and J by 3 bases, with 15 bases between the two germline ends. The CDR3, as DNA: TGTGCCAGCAGCTCAGACATGGCAGGGTCTAATGAAAAACTGTTTTTT. The encoded protein is CASSSDMAGSNEKLFF.

This chain links TRBV19 with TRBJ1-4; D may be TRBD1 (6 bases). Germline CDR1 LNHDA, CDR2 SQIVND (reference sequence). This CDR3 has 16 amino acids. Trimming took off 5 bases at V and 5 bases at J, with 18 bases between the two ends. The CDR3 loop is CASSPRGRAGNEKLFF. In nucleotides, the CDR3 is TGTGCCAGTAGTCCGCGGGGGCGCGCAGGAAATGAAAAACTGTTTTTT.

The chain uses TRBV19 and TRBJ1-4, with D hard to call. The V gene's germline CDR1 is LNHDA and CDR2 SQIVND (reference sequence). Trimming pared 5 bases from V and 0 bases from J, leaving 16 bases between. This CDR3 comprises 17 residues. This chain's CDR3 is CASSQSGNTATNEKLFF. DNA of the CDR3: TGTGCCAGTAGTCAATCCGGGAATACCGCAACTAATGAAAAACTGTTTTTT.

The count of this clone is one. The rearrangement joins TRBV6-6 to TRBJ2-7, with 11 bases that match TRBD1. CDR1 and CDR2 (germline): MNHNY, SVGAGI (reference sequence). V was pared by 6 bases and J by 3 bases, with 4 bases of the junction left unmatched. The CDR3 runs to 14 residues. In nucleotides, the CDR3 is TGTGCCAGCAGCAGTGGGACAGGGGGCTACGAGCAGTACTTC. As protein: CASSSGTGGYEQYF.

The chain links TRBV15 to TRBJ1-1, with 10 nucleotides matching TRBD1. This CDR3 has 15 residues. V was clipped by 2 bases and J by 5 bases; unmatched bases: 5. Germline lookup yields CDR1 LNHNV and CDR2 YYDKDF (reference sequence). CDR3 nucleotides: TGTGCCACCAGCAGACGGGGACAGGGGTGGACTGAAGCTTTCTTT. This codes for CATSRRGQGWTEAFF.

This clone was recorded once. The V and J genes are TRBV5-1 and TRBJ1-2; the D is unclear. The CDR3 is 17 amino acids. V was trimmed by 0 bases and J by 5 bases, leaving 20 bases between them. Germline values: CDR1 SGHRS, CDR2 YFSETQ. Here the CDR3 reads CASSLDPSSLPGYGYTF. CDR3 DNA: TGCGCCAGCAGCTTGGACCCCTCGTCTCTACCGGGGTATGGCTACACCTTC.

This chain links TRBV6-6 with TRBJ1-5, with D possibly matching TRBD1 (6 bases). CDR3 length equals 15 residues. V was pared by 3 bases and J by 6 bases, with 15 bases between. CDR1 MNHNY and CDR2 SVGAGI come from the germline V gene (reference sequence). The CDR3 here is CASSYVQGIAQPQHF. The CDR3 nucleotides read TGTGCCAGCAGTTATGTTCAGGGGATCGCTCAGCCCCAGCATTTT.

J is TRBJ2-7 and V is TRBV7-8, with TRBD2 identical over 11 bases. Germline trimming cut 4 bases from V and 3 bases from J; bases unmatched to any gene: 17. The CDR3 runs to 19 residues. Per germline, CDR1 SGHVS and CDR2 FQNEAQ. The CDR3 is CASSSARGIAGGPNYEQYF. CDR3 bases: TGTGCCAGCAGCTCAGCGAGGGGGATAGCGGGGGGGCCTAACTACGAGCAGTACTTC.

The J gene is TRBJ2-7, the V gene TRBV9; 9 bases match TRBD2. The V gene's germline CDR1 is SGDLS and CDR2 YYNGEE. The J segment lost 6 bases and the V segment lost 2 bases, leaving 3 bases of the junction unmatched. The CDR3 runs to 13 residues. CDR3 nucleotide sequence: TGTGCCAGCAGCGTGGGGACTAGCCGCGAGCAGTACTTC. Its protein product is CASSVGTSREQYF.

The chain couples TRBV5-1 to TRBJ2-7; D call uncertain. The germline gives CDR1 SGHRS, CDR2 YFSETQ. Trimming took off 2 bases at V and 0 bases at J, with 15 bases between the two ends. This CDR3 comprises 16 residues. CDR3 DNA: TGCGCCAGCAGCTTTGGTGGTAGCCCTAGCTCCTACGAGCAGTACTTC. It encodes CASSFGGSPSSYEQYF.

The V gene is TRBV19, the J gene TRBJ1-1, with D hard to call. The V end was cut by 1 base, the J end by 1 base, with 10 bases between. The CDR3 is 15 residues long. The germline CDR1 and CDR2 sequences are LNHDA and SQIVND (reference sequence). CDR3 sequence: CASSIVPGSNTEAFF. The CDR3, as DNA: TGTGCCAGTAGTATAGTTCCGGGATCGAACACTGAAGCTTTCTTT.

The V gene is TRBV3-1 (or the pseudogene TRBV3-2), the J gene TRBJ1-4; D gene uncertain. The V gene's germline CDR1 is LGHDT and CDR2 YNNKEL (reference sequence). Trimming took off 4 bases at V and 8 bases at J, with 14 bases between the two ends. The CDR3 consists of 14 residues. The CDR3 spells CASSPNPGREKLFF. CDR3 nucleotide sequence: TGTGCCAGCAGCCCAAATCCAGGTCGGGAAAAACTGTTTTTT.

The chain links TRBV4-3 to TRBJ2-1; TRBD2 might be the D (5 bases). The CDR3 is 17 residues long. Germline V gives CDR1 LGHNA, CDR2 YSLEER. The ends were cut back, 0 bases at V and 6 bases at J, with 18 bases in the middle. The CDR3 DNA sequence: TGCGCCAGCAGCCAAGAAAAGACGCGGGCATTTAGCAATGAGCAGTTCTTC. It specifies CASSQEKTRAFSNEQFF.

The genes are TRBV6-2 or TRBV6-3 and TRBJ2-7; 8 bases fit TRBD1. V lost 6 bases, J lost 7 bases, and 8 bases stayed unmatched. Germline V gives CDR1 MNHEY, CDR2 SVGEGT. CDR3 length equals 13 residues. CDR3 sequence: CASSPQGVGEQYF. The CDR3 DNA reads as TGTGCCAGCAGCCCACAGGGGGTAGGGGAGCAGTACTTC.

This chain joins TRBV6-6 and TRBJ2-2; D is undetermined. The CDR3 is 14 residues long. V shed 1 base and J shed 4 bases, with 7 bases lying between them. Germline V gene lookup returns CDR1 MNHNY and CDR2 SVGAGI (reference sequence). CDR3 sequence reads: CASSYFASTGELFF. The CDR3 DNA is TGTGCCAGCAGTTACTTTGCGAGCACCGGGGAGCTGTTTTTT.

J is TRBJ2-5 and V is TRBV19; D is possibly TRBD1 (6 bases). Trimming removed 8 bases at V and 5 bases at J, with 9 bases between. Germline loops: CDR1 LNHDA, CDR2 SQIVND (reference sequence). The CDR3 extends over 11 amino acids. The CDR3 loop reads CASSQGETQYF. In DNA form, the CDR3 reads TGTGCCAGTTCCCAGGGGGAGACCCAGTACTTC.

The CDR3 is CASSPTGNQETQYF. The CDR3 coding sequence is TGTGCCAGCAGTCCCACAGGGAATCAAGAGACCCAGTACTTC. This chain connects TRBV27 to TRBJ2-5; D may be TRBD1 (6 bases). The CDR3 covers 14 residues. Germline V lookup: CDR1 MNHEY, CDR2 SMNVEV (reference sequence). The V and J ends lost 5 bases and 2 bases respectively, with 12 bases between them.

The J gene is TRBJ2-3, the V gene TRBV6-9; D gene ambiguous. CDR1 is MNHGY and CDR2 is SVAAGI in the germline V gene. The V gene lost 3 bases and the J gene lost 1 base, with 8 bases spanning the gap. The CDR3 totals 14 residues. CDR3 DNA sequence: TGTGCCAGCAGTTACGGTTTTCGCACAGATACGCAGTATTTT. Translated, it gives CASSYGFRTDTQYF.

The chain joins TRBV7-9 to TRBJ1-2; 8 bases align to TRBD1. This CDR3 comprises 15 residues. CDR1 is SEHNR and CDR2 is FQNEAQ in the germline V gene (reference sequence). V lost 2 bases and J lost 4; bases outside the gene matches: 6. Here the CDR3 DNA reads TGTGCCAGCAGCTTAACGGGACAGGTTGGCTATGGCTACACCTTC. Its translation is CASSLTGQVGYGYTF. The full variable domain, with the rest looked up from reference TRBV7-9 and TRBJ1-2, is DTGVSQNPRHKITKRGQNVTFRCDPISEHNRLYWYRQTLGQGPEFLTYFQNEAQLEKSRLLSDRFSAERPKGSFSTLEIQRTEQGDSAMYLCASSLTGQVGYGYTFGSGTRLTVV.

This chain connects TRBV14 to TRBJ2-5; the D is unclear. V dropped 8 bases and J dropped 1 base, with 11 bases sitting between them. The CDR3 has 13 amino acids. Germline V gene sequence: CDR1 SGHDN, CDR2 FVKESK. The DNA for the CDR3 is TGTGCCAGCGGTCGCGGCAGCCAAGAGACCCAGTACTTC. Amino acids: CASGRGSQETQYF.

This clone has only a few counts. This chain links TRBV6-2 or TRBV6-3 with TRBJ2-7, with 7 positions matching TRBD1. V shed 6 bases and J 6 bases; nucleotides not matched to a gene: 8. The V gene's germline CDR1 is MNHEY and CDR2 SVGEGT. The CDR3 is made up of 13 amino acids. The CDR3 sequence: CASSQGTAGEQYF. Written as DNA, the CDR3 is TGTGCCAGCAGCCAAGGGACAGCCGGCGAGCAGTACTTC.

The CDR3 bases are TGTGCCTGGAGTGGCGCTAGCAGCTCTGGAAACACCATATATTTT. Translated, it gives CAWSGASSSGNTIYF. The chain links TRBV30 to TRBJ1-3; D unresolved. This CDR3 has 15 residues. V shed 1 base and J shed 0 bases, with 10 bases lying between them. Germline lookup yields CDR1 GTSNPN and CDR2 SVGIG (reference sequence).